Shown below are 29 T cell receptor beta chains from a single sample sequenced in a study of CD8+ T cells in alopecia areata. Extraction and reverse transcription of RNA yielded cDNA as the sequencing template. Assay used: immunoSEQ multiplex PCR; TCRdb lists only in-frame clones, some missing. The table records under 250,000 clones, about 56% of them present only once. The sequenced sample was CD8+ T cells sorted from blood. The source is a human donor in good health.

CDR3: CASSGDDYGYTF. In DNA, the CDR3 is TGTGCCAGCTCAGGTGACGACTATGGCTACACCTTC. This sequence joins TRBV18 and TRBJ1-2; D is uncertain. This CDR3 region has 12 residues. The V end lost 5 bases, the J end lost 3 bases, and 7 bases lay between the germline ends. Germline CDR1 KGHSH, CDR2 LQKENI.

The chain joins TRBV4-1 to TRBJ2-7, with TRBD1 as a possible D gene (6 bases). Germline CDR1 reads MGHRA; CDR2 reads YSYEKL. V was pared by 1 base and J by 2 bases, with 12 bases between. This CDR3 is 15 amino acids long. CDR3 sequence: CASSQVRDTTYEQYF. In DNA form, the CDR3 reads TGCGCCAGCAGCCAAGTTAGGGACACGACCTACGAGCAGTACTTC.

The chain has TRBV20-1 and TRBJ2-5; D call uncertain. CDR3 length: 10 amino acids. V dropped 5 bases and J dropped 2 bases, with 3 bases sitting between them. CDR1 is DFQATT and CDR2 is SNEGSKA in the germline V gene (reference sequence). The CDR3 is CSAQQETQYF. The CDR3 DNA is TGCAGTGCTCAACAAGAGACCCAGTACTTC.

The table lists this clone with a few counts. The rearrangement joins TRBV30 to TRBJ1-5, with a possible D match to TRBD1 (5 bases). Trimming left V 2 bases short and J 2 bases short, with 10 bases between. Germline V gene data show CDR1 as GTSNPN and CDR2 as SVGIG (reference sequence). The CDR3 runs to 14 residues. CDR3 sequence (DNA): TGTGCCTGGAGTTCGGGACTTGGCAATCAGCCCCAGCATTTT. Encoded protein: CAWSSGLGNQPQHF.

This chain joins TRBV7-8 and TRBJ2-7; TRBD2 matches at 14 bases. The V gene end was trimmed by 1 base and the J gene end by 2 bases; junction bases not matched to a gene: 7. CDR1 is SGHVS, CDR2 FQNEAQ, per germline. There are 18 residues in the CDR3. Written as DNA, the CDR3 is TGTGCCAGCAGCTTAGAACCGGGACTAGCGGGGGCGACCTACGAGCAGTACTTC. Its translation: CASSLEPGLAGATYEQYF.

This clone was recorded once. This rearrangement joins TRBV11-2 to TRBJ2-7; 11 bases map to TRBD2. With V trimmed by 7 bases and J by 7 bases, 12 bases remained unmatched. The CDR3 has 15 amino acids. CDR1 SGHAT and CDR2 FQNNGV come from the germline V gene. The CDR3 DNA is TGTGCCAGCAAGGCGGTAGCGGGGGGGTCCGGGGAGCAGTACTTC. Its protein is CASKAVAGGSGEQYF.

The V call is TRBV5-1, the J call TRBJ1-3, with 11 bases aligning to TRBD1. The V and J ends lost 4 bases and 0 bases, in that order; junction bases with no gene match: 6. The germline V gene has CDR1 SGHRS and CDR2 YFSETQ. The CDR3 has 17 amino acids. CDR3 in amino acids: CASSDRTGGHSGNTIYF. The CDR3 DNA follows: TGCGCCAGCAGCGACCGGACAGGGGGCCACTCTGGAAACACCATATATTTT.

The chain is built from TRBV27 and TRBJ2-3; D is possibly TRBD2 (5 bases). The CDR3 runs 15 residues. V was shortened by 0 bases and J by 2 bases, with 9 bases between the two germline ends. From germline, CDR1 is MNHEY and CDR2 SMNVEV (reference sequence). The CDR3 DNA reads TGTGCCAGCAGTTTATCTGGGAGACACACAGATACGCAGTATTTT. It yields the protein CASSLSGRHTDTQYF.

This clone was seen only once. The rearrangement links TRBV5-1 to TRBJ1-2; D possibly corresponds to TRBD1 (6 bases). V was clipped by 4 bases and J by 1 base, with 17 bases between them. The CDR3 is 16 amino acids. The germline V gene has CDR1 SGHRS and CDR2 YFSETQ. CDR3 amino acids: CASSGTRDKLNYGYTF. Here the CDR3 DNA reads TGCGCCAGCAGCGGAACCCGGGACAAACTTAACTATGGCTACACCTTC. The variable domain in full, with the rest retrieved from reference TRBV5-1 and TRBJ1-2, is KAGVTQTPRYLIKTRGQQVTLSCSPISGHRSVSWYQQTPGQGLQFLFEYFSETQRNKGNFPGRFSGRQFSNSRSEMNVSTLELGDSALYLCASSGTRDKLNYGYTFGSGTRLTVV.

The J gene is TRBJ1-5, the V gene TRBV27; no clear D gene. The CDR3 consists of 14 residues. From germline, CDR1 is MNHEY and CDR2 SMNVEV (reference sequence). V was clipped by 4 bases and J by 4 bases, with 11 bases between them. Here the CDR3 DNA reads TGTGCCAGCAGTTATACGGGGAGGAATCAGCCCCAGCATTTT. Its translation is CASSYTGRNQPQHF.

The genes are TRBV5-6 and TRBJ1-2; D is possibly TRBD1 (5 bases). CDR3 size: 15 residues. In germline, CDR1 is SGHDT, CDR2 YYEEEE. The germline V and J ends were trimmed by 6 bases and 4 bases, with 19 bases remaining between them. The CDR3 is CASIPRGHSAYGYTF. The CDR3, as DNA: TGTGCCAGCATCCCGAGAGGACATAGTGCCTATGGCTACACCTTC.

This rearrangement joins TRBV29-1 to TRBJ1-2; D is undetermined. V lost 0 bases and J lost 2, with 10 bases in between. Per the germline V gene, CDR1 is SQVTM and CDR2 is ANQGSEA. The CDR3 loop spans 14 amino acids. The CDR3 sequence is CSVEDSIINYGYTF. CDR3 nucleotide sequence: TGCAGCGTTGAAGACAGCATAATAAACTATGGCTACACCTTC.

The chain uses TRBV4-1 and TRBJ2-3, with TRBD1 matching over 7 bases. The CDR3 is 16 residues long. The J segment lost 0 bases and the V segment lost 3 bases, leaving 6 bases of the junction unmatched. Per germline, CDR1 MGHRA and CDR2 YSYEKL. CDR3 protein: CASSHGQAGSTDTQYF. The CDR3 DNA is TGCGCCAGCAGCCATGGACAGGCGGGCAGCACAGATACGCAGTATTTT.

As DNA, the CDR3 is TGTGCCAGCAGCTTAGAGTTTGCGCCGGCTAGCACAGATACGCAGTATTTT. It specifies CASSLEFAPASTDTQYF. The chain employs TRBV11-2 and TRBJ2-3; D call uncertain. Per the germline V gene, CDR1 is SGHAT and CDR2 is FQNNGV. The CDR3 has 17 residues. The ends were cut back, 0 bases at V and 0 bases at J, with 13 bases in the middle. The variable domain in full, with the rest retrieved from reference TRBV11-2 and TRBJ2-3, is EAGVAQSPRYKIIEKRQSVAFWCNPISGHATLYWYQQILGQGPKLLIQFQNNGVVDDSQLPKDRFSAERLKGVDSTLKIQPAKLEDSAVYLCASSLEFAPASTDTQYFGPGTRLTVL.

This chain uses TRBV5-1 with TRBJ2-5; possible D gene TRBD1, 8 bases. The ends were cut back, 3 bases at V and 5 bases at J, with 20 bases in the middle. Germline-derived CDR1 and CDR2 are SGHRS and YFSETQ. This CDR3 comprises 16 residues. CDR3 sequence reads: CASSWRLAGGSETQYF. The CDR3 DNA reads TGCGCCAGCAGCTGGAGACTAGCAGGGGGCAGTGAGACCCAGTACTTC. The variable domain in full, completed from reference TRBV5-1 and TRBJ2-5, reads KAGVTQTPRYLIKTRGQQVTLSCSPISGHRSVSWYQQTPGQGLQFLFEYFSETQRNKGNFPGRFSGRQFSNSRSEMNVSTLELGDSALYLCASSWRLAGGSETQYFGPGTRLLVL.

The chain is built from TRBV7-9 and TRBJ2-3, with D perhaps TRBD1 (5 bases). The V end was cut by 5 bases, the J end by 3 bases, with 12 bases between. CDR1 is SEHNR and CDR2 is FQNEAQ in the germline V gene (reference sequence). This CDR3 contains 14 residues. The CDR3 nucleotides read TGTGCCAGCAGCCCCCTGGACACTACAGATACGCAGTATTTT. It codes for CASSPLDTTDTQYF.

The rearrangement uses TRBV6-5 and TRBJ1-2; D gene unclear. The V end was cut by 0 bases, the J end by 2 bases, with 10 bases between. Germline assignment: CDR1 MNHEY and CDR2 SVGAGI. The CDR3 has 15 amino acids. In DNA form, the CDR3 reads TGTGCCAGCAGTTACTCGTTTACGGGGAACTATGGCTACACCTTC. The encoded protein is CASSYSFTGNYGYTF.

The rearrangement joins TRBV29-1 to TRBJ1-2; the D is unclear. The CDR3 is 11 residues long. The germline V and J ends were trimmed by 3 bases and 8 bases, with 10 bases remaining between them. Per the germline V gene, CDR1 is SQVTM and CDR2 is ANQGSEA. This chain's CDR3 is CSVDFETGYTF. CDR3 bases: TGCAGCGTTGACTTTGAGACGGGCTACACCTTC.

A few counts support this clone. CDR3 sequence: CASSVKVGTEAFF. The CDR3, as DNA: TGTGCCAGCAGCGTAAAGGTTGGCACTGAAGCTTTCTTT. The rearrangement links TRBV9 to TRBJ1-1; D gene unclear. This CDR3 has 13 amino acids. CDR1 and CDR2 (germline): SGDLS, YYNGEE. Deletions cut 1 base from V and 4 bases from J, with 8 bases between.

This clone has a handful of counts. The chain recombines TRBV13 with TRBJ2-5; possibly TRBD2 for D (7 bases). Germline V gene lookup returns CDR1 PRHDT and CDR2 FYEKMQ (reference sequence). The CDR3 is 14 residues long. The V gene lost 1 base and the J gene lost 5 bases, with 11 bases spanning the gap. The CDR3 nucleotides are TGTGCCAGCAGCTTAGCGGGGGGCCGGGAGACCCAGTACTTC. It specifies CASSLAGGRETQYF.

The chain is built from TRBV6-5 and TRBJ1-1; 7 bases are shared with TRBD1. The CDR3 is 13 amino acids. The V gene's germline CDR1 is MNHEY and CDR2 SVGAGI. J gave up 1 base and V 9 bases, and 5 bases lay outside the gene matches. CDR3 nucleotides: TGTGCCAGTAAGACAGGGCCGAACACTGAAGCTTTCTTT. It is translated as CASKTGPNTEAFF.

The chain carries TRBV6-5 and TRBJ2-1; D is uncertain. This CDR3 spans 11 amino acids. V lost 8 bases to trimming and J lost 8 bases, with 10 bases between them. Germline V lookup: CDR1 MNHEY, CDR2 SVGAGI. The CDR3 bases are TGTGCCAGCCGAAAAGGGTATGAGCAGTTCTTC. As protein: CASRKGYEQFF.

The chain couples TRBV7-9 to TRBJ1-1; no definite D call. This CDR3 region has 15 residues. V lost 5 bases and J lost 6, with 19 bases in between. The germline V gene has CDR1 SEHNR and CDR2 FQNEAQ (reference sequence). Written as DNA, the CDR3 is TGTGCCAGCAGCACCAACACGAGGAAAGACGCTGAAGCTTTCTTT. Its protein is CASSTNTRKDAEAFF.

The chain links TRBV11-2 to TRBJ2-1, with D possibly being TRBD1 or TRBD2 (5 bases each). This CDR3 has 13 amino acids. The germline V and J ends were trimmed by 10 bases and 5 bases, with 15 bases remaining between them. CDR1 SGHAT and CDR2 FQNNGV come from the germline V gene. This CDR3 is CATSPGAHNEQFF. CDR3 DNA: TGTGCCACTTCACCCGGGGCCCACAATGAGCAGTTCTTC. The variable domain in full, completed from reference TRBV11-2 and TRBJ2-1, reads EAGVAQSPRYKIIEKRQSVAFWCNPISGHATLYWYQQILGQGPKLLIQFQNNGVVDDSQLPKDRFSAERLKGVDSTLKIQPAKLEDSAVYLCATSPGAHNEQFFGPGTRLTVL.

On this clone itself: A much larger clone lies one base from this, so it may be a read error. Other DNA sequences in the same sample also yield this CDR3. This chain connects TRBV13 to TRBJ2-6; D is unclear. V was clipped by 5 bases and J by 0 bases, with 2 bases between them. CDR1 is PRHDT, CDR2 FYEKMQ, per germline (reference sequence). The CDR3 is 13 amino acids. For the CDR3, the DNA is TGTGCCAGCAGCCTCTCTGGGGCCAACGTCCTGACTTTC. This gives the protein CASSLSGANVLTF.

This clone turned up a few times. The genes are TRBV27 and TRBJ1-5, with a possible D match to TRBD1 (6 bases). Germline CDR1 and CDR2: MNHEY and SMNVEV (reference sequence). V lost 0 bases, J lost 7 bases, and 13 bases lay in between. The CDR3 totals 15 residues. The CDR3 is CASSLSSRGGQPQHF. CDR3 nucleotides: TGTGCCAGCAGTTTATCGAGCAGGGGCGGGCAGCCCCAGCATTTT.

V usage is TRBV5-6 and J usage is TRBJ2-3; 8 nucleotides line up with TRBD2. After removal of 1 base from V and 5 bases from J, the junction contained 6 bases not matched to a gene. Germline V CDR1 and CDR2: SGHDT, YYEEEE. The CDR3 is 15 residues long. For the CDR3, the DNA is TGTGCCAGCAGCTTGCCTAGCGGGCCCATAGATACGCAGTATTTT. Protein sequence: CASSLPSGPIDTQYF.

A single count supports this clone. V and J are TRBV4-1 and TRBJ2-5; 9 nucleotides line up with TRBD2. Trimming cost V 2 bases and J 5 bases; bases outside gene matches: 12. Germline V lookup: CDR1 MGHRA, CDR2 YSYEKL. The CDR3 extends over 17 amino acids. CDR3 DNA: TGCGCCAGCAGCCAATCCCCGGGGCGGGGGGGCTCGGAGACCCAGTACTTC. Translation gives CASSQSPGRGGSETQYF.

The rearrangement links TRBV5-4 to TRBJ2-7; 7 positions agree with TRBD2. The CDR3 runs to 14 residues. Per the germline V gene, CDR1 is SGHNT and CDR2 is YYREEE (reference sequence). The V gene end was trimmed by 4 bases and the J gene end by 5 bases; junction bases not matched to a gene: 9. This CDR3 is CASSGRDFVDEQYF. The CDR3 DNA sequence: TGTGCCAGCAGCGGGAGGGACTTTGTTGACGAGCAGTACTTC.